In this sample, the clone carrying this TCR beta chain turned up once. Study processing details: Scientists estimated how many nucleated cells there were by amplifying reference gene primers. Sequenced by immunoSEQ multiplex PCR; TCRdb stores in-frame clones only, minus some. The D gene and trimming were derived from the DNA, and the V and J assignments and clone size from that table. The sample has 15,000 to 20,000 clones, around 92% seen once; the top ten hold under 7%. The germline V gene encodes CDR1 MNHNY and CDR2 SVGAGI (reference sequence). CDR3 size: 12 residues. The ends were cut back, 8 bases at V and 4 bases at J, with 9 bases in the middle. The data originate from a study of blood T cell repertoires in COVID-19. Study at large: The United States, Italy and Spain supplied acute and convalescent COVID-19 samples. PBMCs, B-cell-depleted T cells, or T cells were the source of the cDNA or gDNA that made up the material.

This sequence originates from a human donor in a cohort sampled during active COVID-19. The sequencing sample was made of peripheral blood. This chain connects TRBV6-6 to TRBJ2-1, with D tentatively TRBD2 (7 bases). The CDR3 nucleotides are TGTGCCAGCGGGGGGGCTTACAATGAGCAGTTCTTC. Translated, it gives CASGGAYNEQFF.